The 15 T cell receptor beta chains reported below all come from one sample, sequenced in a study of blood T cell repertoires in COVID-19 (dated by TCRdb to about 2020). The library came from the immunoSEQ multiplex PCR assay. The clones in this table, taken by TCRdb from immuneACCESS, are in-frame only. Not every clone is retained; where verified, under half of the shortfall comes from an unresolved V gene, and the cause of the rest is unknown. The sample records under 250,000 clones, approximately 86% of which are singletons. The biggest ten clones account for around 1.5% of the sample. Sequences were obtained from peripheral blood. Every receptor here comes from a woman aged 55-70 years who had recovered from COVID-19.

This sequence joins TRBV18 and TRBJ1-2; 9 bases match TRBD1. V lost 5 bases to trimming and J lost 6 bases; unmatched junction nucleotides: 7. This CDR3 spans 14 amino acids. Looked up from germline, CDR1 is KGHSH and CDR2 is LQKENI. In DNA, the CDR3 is TGTGCCAGCTCAGACGACGGGACAGGGAATGGCTACACCTTC. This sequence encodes CASSDDGTGNGYTF.

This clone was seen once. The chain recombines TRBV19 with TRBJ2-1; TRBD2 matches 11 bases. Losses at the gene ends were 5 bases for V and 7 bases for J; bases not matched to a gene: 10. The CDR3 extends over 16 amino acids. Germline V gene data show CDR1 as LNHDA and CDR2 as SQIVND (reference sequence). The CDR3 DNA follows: TGTGCCAGTAGTTTCTTAGCGGGGGGGAGGTTAAATGAGCAGTTCTTC. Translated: CASSFLAGGRLNEQFF.

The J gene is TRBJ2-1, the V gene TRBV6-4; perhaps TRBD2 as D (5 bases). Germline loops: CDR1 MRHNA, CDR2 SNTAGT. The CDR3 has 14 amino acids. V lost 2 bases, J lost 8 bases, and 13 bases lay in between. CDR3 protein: CASSDVGGSYEQFF. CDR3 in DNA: TGTGCCAGCAGTGACGTCGGAGGCAGCTATGAGCAGTTCTTC.

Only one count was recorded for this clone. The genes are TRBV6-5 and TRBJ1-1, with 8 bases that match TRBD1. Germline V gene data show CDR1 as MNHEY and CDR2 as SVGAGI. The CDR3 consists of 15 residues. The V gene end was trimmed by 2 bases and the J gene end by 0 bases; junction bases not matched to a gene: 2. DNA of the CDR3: TGTGCCAGCAGTTACCGACAGGGGATGAACACTGAAGCTTTCTTT. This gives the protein CASSYRQGMNTEAFF.

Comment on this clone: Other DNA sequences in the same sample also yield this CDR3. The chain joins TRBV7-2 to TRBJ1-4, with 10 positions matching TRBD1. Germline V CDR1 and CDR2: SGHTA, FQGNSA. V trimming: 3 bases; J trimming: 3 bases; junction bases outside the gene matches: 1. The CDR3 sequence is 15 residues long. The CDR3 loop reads CASSFDRGPNEKLFF. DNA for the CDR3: TGTGCCAGCAGCTTTGACAGGGGGCCTAATGAAAAACTGTTTTTT.

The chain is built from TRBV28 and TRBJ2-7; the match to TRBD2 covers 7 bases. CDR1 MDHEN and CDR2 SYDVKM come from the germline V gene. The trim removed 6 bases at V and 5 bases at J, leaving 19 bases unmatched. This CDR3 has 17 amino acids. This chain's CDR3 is CASSSPGLVGSRHEQYF. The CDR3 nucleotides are TGTGCCAGCAGCAGCCCCGGACTAGTGGGGAGTAGGCACGAGCAGTACTTC.

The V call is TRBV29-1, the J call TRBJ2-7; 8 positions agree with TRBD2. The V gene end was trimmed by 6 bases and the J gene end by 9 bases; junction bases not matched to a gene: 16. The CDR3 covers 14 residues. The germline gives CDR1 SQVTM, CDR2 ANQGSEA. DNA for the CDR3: TGCAGCGTGCCGGGACTAGAGCGGGGGATGGGGCAGTACTTC. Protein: CSVPGLERGMGQYF.

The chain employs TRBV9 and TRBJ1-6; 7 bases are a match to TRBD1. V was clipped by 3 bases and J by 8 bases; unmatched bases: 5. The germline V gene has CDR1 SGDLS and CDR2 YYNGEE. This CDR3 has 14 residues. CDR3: CASSEGQPYSPLHF. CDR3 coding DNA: TGTGCCAGCAGCGAGGGACAGCCATATTCACCCCTCCACTTT.

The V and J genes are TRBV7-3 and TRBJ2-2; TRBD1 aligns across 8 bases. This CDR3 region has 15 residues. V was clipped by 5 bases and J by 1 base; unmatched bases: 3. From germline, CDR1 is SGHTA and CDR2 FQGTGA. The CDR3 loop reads CASSPGTGNTGELFF. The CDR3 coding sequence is TGTGCCAGCAGCCCAGGGACAGGGAACACCGGGGAGCTGTTTTTT.

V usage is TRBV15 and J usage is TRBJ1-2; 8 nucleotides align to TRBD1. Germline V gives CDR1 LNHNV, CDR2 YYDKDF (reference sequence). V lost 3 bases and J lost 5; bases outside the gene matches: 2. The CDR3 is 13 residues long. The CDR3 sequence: CATSRDRAYGYTF. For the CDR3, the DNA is TGTGCCACCAGCAGGGACAGGGCTTATGGCTACACCTTC.

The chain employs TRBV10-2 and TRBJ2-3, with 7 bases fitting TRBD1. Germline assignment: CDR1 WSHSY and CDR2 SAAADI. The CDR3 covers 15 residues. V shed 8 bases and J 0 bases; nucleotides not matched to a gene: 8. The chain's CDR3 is CASEEADRSTDTQYF. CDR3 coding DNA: TGCGCCAGCGAGGAAGCGGACAGGAGCACAGATACGCAGTATTTT.

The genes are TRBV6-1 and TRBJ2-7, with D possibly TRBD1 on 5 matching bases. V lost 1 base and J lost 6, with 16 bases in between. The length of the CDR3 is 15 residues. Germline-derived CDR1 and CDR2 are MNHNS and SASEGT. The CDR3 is CASSEVLAGLGEQYF. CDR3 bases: TGTGCCAGCAGTGAAGTCTTGGCAGGGTTAGGCGAGCAGTACTTC.

Written as DNA, the CDR3 is TGCAGTGCCATCCGGGGTACGCAGTATTTT. Protein product: CSAIRGTQYF. The chain combines TRBV20-1 with TRBJ2-3; D possibly corresponds to TRBD2 (5 bases). CDR1 is DFQATT and CDR2 is SNEGSKA in the germline V gene (reference sequence). Trimming took off 6 bases at V and 8 bases at J, with 9 bases between the two ends. CDR3 size: 10 residues.

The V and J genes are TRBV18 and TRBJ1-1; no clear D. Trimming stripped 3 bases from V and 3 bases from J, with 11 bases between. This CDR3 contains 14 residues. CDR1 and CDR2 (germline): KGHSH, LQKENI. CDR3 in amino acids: CASSPTFMDTEAFF. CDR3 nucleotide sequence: TGTGCCAGCTCACCTACTTTTATGGACACTGAAGCTTTCTTT.

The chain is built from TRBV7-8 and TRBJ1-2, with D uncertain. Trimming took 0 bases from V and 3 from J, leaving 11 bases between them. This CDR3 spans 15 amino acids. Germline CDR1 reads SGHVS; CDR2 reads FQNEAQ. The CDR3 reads CASSLASYADYGYTF. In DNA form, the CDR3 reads TGTGCCAGCAGCTTAGCTAGCTACGCGGACTATGGCTACACCTTC.